The source of this TCR beta chain is a study of shared clonotypes between healthy human individuals. This clone was seen only a few times. This specimen includes other DNA sequences encoding the same CDR3. The germline V and J ends were trimmed by 3 bases and 0 bases, with 9 bases remaining between them. CDR1 is SEHNR and CDR2 is FQNEAQ in the germline V gene (reference sequence). There are 15 residues in the CDR3. Generated by immunoSEQ multiplex PCR, the TCRdb table keeps only in-frame clones and is missing some. The sample consists of 2,100,000 or so clones, 90% to 97% of them appearing once. Into CD45RA+ naive and CD45RA-negative memory subsets, the CD4+ cells were split.

Specimen: naive CD4+ T cells sorted from blood. Subset: CD45RA+ positively selected. This receptor was taken from a man between 18 and 29 years old in good health. The V call is TRBV7-9, the J call TRBJ1-5, with D unclear. The CDR3 bases are TGTGCCAGCAGCTTGAGCGGGGATAGCAATCAGCCCCAGCATTTT. Its translation: CASSLSGDSNQPQHF. Filled out from reference TRBV7-9 and TRBJ1-5, the complete variable domain reads DTGVSQNPRHKITKRGQNVTFRCDPISEHNRLYWYRQTLGQGPEFLTYFQNEAQLEKSRLLSDRFSAERPKGSFSTLEIQRTEQGDSAMYLCASSLSGDSNQPQHFGDGTRLSIL.